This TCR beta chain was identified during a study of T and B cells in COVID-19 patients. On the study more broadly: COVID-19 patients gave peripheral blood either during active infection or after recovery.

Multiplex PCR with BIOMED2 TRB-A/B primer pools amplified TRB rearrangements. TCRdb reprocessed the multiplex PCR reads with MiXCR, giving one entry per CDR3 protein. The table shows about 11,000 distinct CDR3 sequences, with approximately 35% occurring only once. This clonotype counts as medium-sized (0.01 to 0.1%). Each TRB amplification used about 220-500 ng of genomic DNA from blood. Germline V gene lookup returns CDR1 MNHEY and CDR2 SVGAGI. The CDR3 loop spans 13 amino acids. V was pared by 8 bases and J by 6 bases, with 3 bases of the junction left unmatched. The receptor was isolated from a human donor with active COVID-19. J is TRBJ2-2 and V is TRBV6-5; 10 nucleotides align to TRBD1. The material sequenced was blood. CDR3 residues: CASEGTGAGELFF. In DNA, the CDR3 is TGTGCCAGCGAGGGGACAGGGGCCGGGGAGCTGTTTTTT.